This entry concerns a single T cell receptor beta chain. The data belong to a study of T cell responses to AZD1222 COVID-19 vaccine. About the study: Second doses at about 4 or about 12 weeks were pooled.

Some clones are missing from TCRdb's copy, which holds only in-frame ones; the method was immunoSEQ multiplex PCR. The sample has about 130,000 clones, 92% seen once. The specimen was peripheral blood, collected on day 0 of AZD1222 vaccination. The clonotype was recovered from an adult in good health.

The DNA of the CDR3 is TGTGCCAGTACTCTAGTGGGCAGTCGCACAGATACGCAGTATTTT. Amino acids: CASTLVGSRTDTQYF. The chain carries TRBV19 and TRBJ2-3; no definite D call. The length of the CDR3 is 15 residues. V lost 7 bases and J 1 base, leaving 15 bases between the germline ends. Germline CDR1 and CDR2: LNHDA and SQIVND (reference sequence). Drawing the rest from reference TRBV19 and TRBJ2-3, the complete variable domain is DGGITQSPKYLFRKEGQNVTLSCEQNLNHDAMYWYRQDPGQGLRLIYYSQIVNDFQKGDIAEGYSVSREKKESFPLTVTSAQKNPTAFYLCASTLVGSRTDTQYFGPGTRLTVL.